The 8 T cell receptor beta chains below come from one sample, sequenced in a study of T cell repertoires in cytomegalovirus infection. Using its own MiXCR run on the reads, TCRdb lists one record per CDR3 protein. The table has approximately 750,000 distinct CDR3 sequences, under 40% seen once. The specimen sequenced was PBMCs. All receptors come from a human donor in good health (CMV status not recorded). Some clones in this sample may be carry-over from other donors' samples.

This clonotype was seen more than once but under ten times. The chain is built from TRBV20-1 and TRBJ1-1, with 7 bases aligning to TRBD1. V shed 2 bases, J shed 1 base, and the junction held 7 bases outside the gene matches. Germline-derived CDR1 and CDR2 are DFQATT and SNEGSKA (reference sequence). The CDR3 loop spans 15 amino acids. DNA of the CDR3: TGCAGTGCTAGACGAGACAGGGTACCGAACACTGAAGCTTTCTTT. It translates to CSARRDRVPNTEAFF.

The rearrangement uses TRBV7-2 and TRBJ1-4, with a possible D match to TRBD1 (5 bases). The CDR3 has 16 residues. The V gene lost 5 bases and the J gene lost 2 bases, with 15 bases spanning the gap. CDR1 and CDR2 (germline): SGHTA, FQGNSA. CDR3 DNA sequence: TGTGCCAGCAGCCTAAGAGCAGGGCGGACTAATGAAAAACTGTTTTTT. As protein: CASSLRAGRTNEKLFF.

The V gene is TRBV24-1, the J gene TRBJ2-7, with 9 bases matching TRBD1. V lost 4 bases, J lost 1 base, and 7 bases stayed unmatched. CDR1 is KGHDR, CDR2 SFDVKD, per germline. The CDR3 consists of 16 residues. The CDR3 sequence: CATSDGRDRVSYEQYF. CDR3 DNA: TGTGCCACCAGTGACGGACGGGACAGGGTTTCCTACGAGCAGTACTTC.

The chain couples TRBV5-1 to TRBJ1-6; possibly TRBD1 for D (5 bases). Germline CDR1 and CDR2: SGHRS and YFSETQ. Trimming removed 0 bases at V and 4 bases at J, with 14 bases between. The CDR3 has 17 residues. The chain's CDR3 is CASSLAGSGRYNSPLHF. The CDR3 DNA sequence: TGCGCCAGCAGCTTGGCCGGGTCAGGGCGATATAATTCACCCCTCCACTTT.

This clonotype has more than one count but fewer than ten. V usage is TRBV11-2 and J usage is TRBJ1-2; D is perhaps TRBD1 (6 bases). The CDR3 extends over 15 amino acids. Deletions cut 0 bases from V and 8 bases from J, with 16 bases between. CDR1 SGHAT and CDR2 FQNNGV come from the germline V gene. The CDR3 sequence: CASSLDWGASSGYTF. The CDR3 coding sequence is TGTGCCAGCAGCTTAGATTGGGGGGCTAGTAGCGGCTACACCTTC.

The chain employs TRBV11-2 and TRBJ1-1, with D maybe TRBD1 (5 bases). V gave up 0 bases and J gave up 4 bases, with 9 bases separating them. The CDR3 runs 14 residues. The germline V gene encodes CDR1 SGHAT and CDR2 FQNNGV. The CDR3 region has the DNA TGTGCCAGCAGCTTAGAGAGACAGAGCACTGAAGCTTTCTTT. This sequence encodes CASSLERQSTEAFF.

To note about this clonotype: A clone one base away is much larger, so this may be a read error. The chain couples TRBV20-1 to TRBJ2-2; TRBD1 agrees at 7 bases. Germline CDR1 reads DFQATT; CDR2 reads SNEGSKA (reference sequence). The CDR3 is 16 residues long. V was clipped by 2 bases and J by 2 bases; unmatched bases: 8. The CDR3, as DNA: TGCAGTGCTAGACCGACGGACAGGACTAACACCGGGGAGCTGTTTTTT. This gives the protein CSARPTDRTNTGELFF.

The V call is TRBV5-6, the J call TRBJ2-7, with a weak D call TRBD1 (6 bases). CDR3 length equals 14 residues. With 6 bases removed from V and 1 base from J, the gap between germline ends came to 14 bases. Germline-derived CDR1 and CDR2 are SGHDT and YYEEEE. CDR3 DNA sequence: TGTGCCAGCACCCCCCGGACAGATTCCTACGAGCAGTACTTC. It yields the protein CASTPRTDSYEQYF.